The subject of this entry is one TCR beta chain. Its cognate antigen has yet to be identified. Base qualities were left out, and no much larger clone turns up one base away. The data were obtained in a study of blood T cell repertoires in COVID-19 (dated by TCRdb to 2018 to 2021). Study-wide context: The collaborator samples originated in the United States, Italy and Spain and spanned the acute and convalescent phases of COVID-19. The prospective study material was composed of cDNA or gDNA derived from T cells, B-cell-depleted T cells, or PBMCs. Subjects who had been exposed to COVID-19, were actively infected with it, or had recovered from it provided the deeply sampled blood TCRbeta repertoires that made up the dataset. A freely available public database, intended as a resource for researchers studying the immune response to SARS-CoV-2, is where the repertoires were released. The samples were drawn from the first 160 participants of the ongoing ImmuneRACE study and from 1,200 or so subjects provided by 6 global collaborators. A de-identified subject ID, COVID-19 status, age in years and sex were almost always included in the sample metadata. Where HLA class I and class II types were available, the types were taken from metadata supplied by the sample provider, not from assay-based typing.

Participants in the prospective study were enrolled through a virtual design, were aged about 18 to 90 years, and lived in approximately 25 United States geographic areas. Cohort assignment in the prospective study relied on participant-reported clinical history from a screening survey and a study questionnaire. Recovered participants in ImmuneRACE Cohort 3 were defined by two consecutive negative NP/OP PCR tests, clearance by a healthcare professional, or resolution of symptoms. In the prospective study, whole blood, serum and a nasopharyngeal or oropharyngeal swab were collected from each participant by mobile phlebotomists. Prospective study participants could optionally give additional blood draws and questionnaires over an approximately 2-month period. Blood samples from the prospective study were shipped frozen or at room temperature prior to DNA extraction. TCRbeta CDR3 regions were amplified from genomic DNA using the immunoSEQ Assay, a bias-controlled multiplex PCR. As for the original processing: Nucleated cell counts per sample were estimated from amplification of reference gene primers within the assay. Sequence reads were collapsed and filtered to measure the absolute abundance of every unique TCRbeta CDR3 rearrangement. Productive Simpson clonality was computed per sample as the square root of Simpson's diversity index over productive rearrangements. The table comes from immuneACCESS by way of TCRdb, which keeps in-frame sequences with V and J called. Part of the clones is missing from these tables; in studies checked, under half for an unresolved V gene and the rest for unknown reasons. V, J and clone size are taken as reported in that table, and D and trimming were inferred from the DNA itself. This sample gives a few hundred thousand clones in total; 89% of them show up just once. The ten most abundant clones make up 1.5% to 2% of the sample.

Paper-wide results and their limitations: How much clinical and demographic metadata was included differed by source and by participant, and the metadata was provided uncurated.

The CDR3 covers 11 residues, taking in both the cysteine and the phenylalanine. This entry keeps only the CDR3 DNA: 33 bases, framed from base 1. CDR1 and CDR2 are drawn from the germline V gene (reference sequence): SEHNR, FQNEAQ. V is shortened by 5 bases, J by 7 bases, and the region joining them spans 9 bases. The clonotype originates from a woman in her fifties or sixties who had recovered from COVID-19. The sample comprised PBMCs or T cells enriched from blood (not recorded which). This sequence uses TRBV7-9 and TRBJ2-7; a tentative D match to TRBD2 spans 5 bases. The sequenced DNA is TGTGCCAGCAGCGAGCGGTTGGAGCAGTACTTC. The encoded protein is CASSERLEQYF. Outside the CDR3, residues come from the reference TRBV7-9 and TRBJ2-7 proteins, so the full variable domain is: DTGVSQNPRHKITKRGQNVTFRCDPISEHNRLYWYRQTLGQGPEFLTYFQNEAQLEKSRLLSDRFSAERPKGSFSTLEIQRTEQGDSAMYLCASSERLEQYFGPGTRLTVT.